The 28 T cell receptor beta chains listed next were all sequenced from one sample in a study of blood T cell repertoires in COVID-19. The repertoire was sequenced with immunoSEQ multiplex PCR; TCRdb's copy has only in-frame clones and lacks some. The table has tens of thousands of clones, 91% seen once. The sequenced sample consisted of peripheral blood. All receptors come from a human donor in a cohort sampled during active COVID-19.

This clone was observed a handful of times. V is TRBV4-2 and J is TRBJ2-3, with D possibly TRBD2 on 7 matching bases. The CDR3 consists of 17 residues. Between the trimmed V and J ends, which lost 1 base and 4 bases, there was a span of 18 bases. From germline, CDR1 is LGHNA and CDR2 YNFKEQ. Here the CDR3 reads CASSQAVRTAGPDTQYF. In DNA form, the CDR3 reads TGTGCCAGCAGCCAAGCCGTTAGGACAGCGGGGCCAGATACGCAGTATTTT.

The chain is built from TRBV7-8 and TRBJ2-7, with 7 bases that match TRBD2. Trimming took 8 bases from V and 2 from J; bases not matched to a gene: 6. Germline lookup yields CDR1 SGHVS and CDR2 FQNEAQ. The CDR3 is made up of 13 amino acids. CDR3 nucleotides: TGTGCCAGCGGGGGGAGGGCCGCCTACGAGCAGTACTTC. It encodes CASGGRAAYEQYF.

V and J are TRBV5-8 and TRBJ1-2; D is possibly TRBD1 (6 bases). V was trimmed by 2 bases and J by 8 bases, leaving 16 bases between them. CDR1 and CDR2 from the germline V gene are SGHTS and YDEGEE. The CDR3 length is 14 residues. For the CDR3, the DNA is TGTGCCAGCAGCTTCCAACAGGGTCTTGGGGGCTACACCTTC. Amino acids: CASSFQQGLGGYTF.

The V call is TRBV28, the J call TRBJ2-1; TRBD2 matches 13 bases. The CDR3 loop spans 15 amino acids. Germline-derived CDR1 and CDR2 are MDHEN and SYDVKM. J gave up 9 bases and V 7 bases, and 9 bases lay outside the gene matches. CDR3 in DNA: TGTGCCAGCACCGTAGGGGGACTAGCGGGATCTGAGCAGTTCTTC. It is translated as CASTVGGLAGSEQFF.

V is TRBV7-3 and J is TRBJ2-5; D gene uncertain. Germline CDR1 SGHTA, CDR2 FQGTGA. The CDR3 covers 13 residues. The ends were cut back, 4 bases at V and 5 bases at J, with 11 bases in the middle. CDR3 coding DNA: TGTGCCAGCAGCTCGTACGTCGAGGAGACCCAGTACTTC. This translates into CASSSYVEETQYF. The full variable domain, in which reference TRBV7-3 and TRBJ2-5 provide the parts outside the CDR3, is GAGVSQTPSNKVTEKGKYVELRCDPISGHTALYWYRQSLGQGPEFLIYFQGTGAADDSGLPNDRFFAVRPEGSVSTLKIQRTERGDSAVYLCASSSYVEETQYFGPGTRLLVL.

The chain links TRBV30 to TRBJ1-1, with 8 bases fitting TRBD1. The CDR3 totals 13 residues. Germline CDR1 reads GTSNPN; CDR2 reads SVGIG (reference sequence). After removal of 1 base from V and 11 bases from J, the junction contained 9 bases not matched to a gene. This CDR3 is CAWSEDQGARAFF. The CDR3, as DNA: TGTGCCTGGAGTGAGGACCAGGGGGCGCGGGCTTTCTTT.

The CDR3 loop is CASGSDPGTGMREAFF. The CDR3 DNA sequence: TGTGCTAGTGGTTCTGACCCCGGGACAGGGATGAGGGAAGCTTTCTTT. This chain links TRBV12-5 with TRBJ1-1, with 9 bases that match TRBD1. This CDR3 is built from 16 residues. V lost 4 bases and J lost 8; bases outside the gene matches: 14. Germline CDR1 is LGHNT and CDR2 is FRNRAP.

The genes are TRBV5-1 and TRBJ2-1, with 7 bases aligning to TRBD2. V was clipped by 4 bases and J by 5 bases; unmatched bases: 6. The germline gives CDR1 SGHRS, CDR2 YFSETQ. The CDR3 has 14 amino acids. CDR3 nucleotide sequence: TGCGCCAGCAGCGGGGGGAGGGTAAACAATGAGCAGTTCTTC. Protein sequence: CASSGGRVNNEQFF.

The genes are TRBV7-9 and TRBJ2-6; D remains ambiguous. The V end lost 2 bases, the J end lost 0 bases, and 11 bases lay between the germline ends. CDR3 length: 17 residues. The germline V gene encodes CDR1 SEHNR and CDR2 FQNEAQ (reference sequence). CDR3 sequence: CASSLPGFNSGANVLTF. In nucleotides, the CDR3 is TGTGCCAGCAGCTTACCCGGGTTCAACTCTGGGGCCAACGTCCTGACTTTC.

The chain has TRBV19 and TRBJ2-7, with D possibly TRBD2 on 5 matching bases. The CDR3 runs to 17 residues. V lost 0 bases and J 2 bases, leaving 17 bases between the germline ends. The V gene's germline CDR1 is LNHDA and CDR2 SQIVND (reference sequence). The chain's CDR3 is CASSIDPTRTIPYEQYF. CDR3 DNA sequence: TGTGCCAGTAGTATAGATCCTACTAGGACGATCCCCTACGAGCAGTACTTC.

CDR3 region: CASSLVGDRTYEQYF. CDR3 nucleotide sequence: TGTGCCAGCAGTTTAGTCGGGGACAGGACCTACGAGCAGTACTTC. V and J are TRBV27 and TRBJ2-7; 8 bases match TRBD1. This CDR3 is built from 15 residues. After removal of 2 bases from V and 2 bases from J, the junction contained 5 bases not matched to a gene. Germline V lookup: CDR1 MNHEY, CDR2 SMNVEV (reference sequence).

The chain joins TRBV4-1 to TRBJ1-3, with a weak D call TRBD1 (6 bases). This CDR3 is 15 amino acids long. Germline CDR1 MGHRA, CDR2 YSYEKL. With 1 base removed from V and 8 bases from J, the gap between germline ends came to 15 bases. CDR3 DNA sequence: TGCGCCAGCAGCCAAGGGGCACAGGGATTGCACACCATATATTTT. Amino acid sequence: CASSQGAQGLHTIYF.

V is TRBV7-8 and J is TRBJ1-1, with 8 bases fitting TRBD1. Germline V lookup: CDR1 SGHVS, CDR2 FQNEAQ. Trimming cost V 1 base and J 0 bases; bases outside gene matches: 1. The CDR3 sequence is 15 residues long. The CDR3 sequence is CASSLGTGLNTEAFF. In nucleotides, the CDR3 is TGTGCCAGCAGCTTAGGGACAGGGTTGAACACTGAAGCTTTCTTT.

The rearrangement links TRBV20-1 to TRBJ2-1; D is undetermined. Trimming pared 3 bases from V and 8 bases from J, leaving 14 bases between. Germline-derived CDR1 and CDR2 are DFQATT and SNEGSKA (reference sequence). This CDR3 is built from 13 residues. The CDR3 DNA sequence: TGCAGTGCTAGTGAAAGCAGGCTCGATGAGCAGTTCTTC. Translation gives CSASESRLDEQFF.

The chain links TRBV10-2 to TRBJ2-1, with 11 positions matching TRBD2. Trimming cost V 1 base and J 3 bases; bases outside gene matches: 2. This CDR3 has 16 amino acids. Germline CDR1 is WSHSY and CDR2 is SAAADI. The CDR3 here is CASSELTSGIYNEQFF. The CDR3 bases are TGCGCCAGCAGTGAGTTGACTAGCGGGATCTACAATGAGCAGTTCTTC.

The chain is built from TRBV15 and TRBJ1-6, with 7 positions matching TRBD1. J gave up 9 bases and V 8 bases, and 7 bases lay outside the gene matches. The germline V gene encodes CDR1 LNHNV and CDR2 YYDKDF (reference sequence). This CDR3 is built from 13 residues. The chain's CDR3 is CATATPGGSPLHF. The CDR3 DNA reads TGTGCCACCGCTACACCAGGGGGTTCACCCCTCCACTTT.

The chain joins TRBV19 to TRBJ2-1; 7 bases are a match to TRBD2. The CDR3 runs 15 residues. Germline V lookup: CDR1 LNHDA, CDR2 SQIVND (reference sequence). V lost 6 bases, J lost 2 bases, and 7 bases stayed unmatched. The CDR3 spells CASSAQRGTYNEQFF. DNA for the CDR3: TGTGCCAGTAGCGCCCAGCGGGGAACCTACAATGAGCAGTTCTTC.

The chain employs TRBV7-9 and TRBJ2-3; tentative D call: TRBD1 (6 bases). Trimming cost V 7 bases and J 0 bases, with 8 bases left between them. The CDR3 consists of 13 residues. The germline V gene encodes CDR1 SEHNR and CDR2 FQNEAQ (reference sequence). CDR3 in amino acids: CASTTGSTDTQYF. CDR3 DNA: TGTGCCAGCACGACAGGAAGCACAGATACGCAGTATTTT.

The gene calls are TRBV6-2 or TRBV6-3 and TRBJ2-7; TRBD2 matches 15 bases. The CDR3 sequence is 20 residues long. After removal of 6 bases from V and 0 bases from J, the junction contained 15 bases not matched to a gene. The germline CDR1 and CDR2 sequences are MNHEY and SVGEGT. The CDR3 region is CASSPEQGLAGGLHSYEQYF. The DNA of the CDR3 is TGTGCCAGCAGCCCCGAACAGGGACTAGCGGGGGGCCTACACTCCTACGAGCAGTACTTC.

The J gene is TRBJ1-4, the V gene TRBV23-1, with 7 bases aligning to TRBD1. TRBV23-1 is assigned to the ORF class and has an uncertain function. The length of the CDR3 is 15 residues. V gave up 0 bases and J gave up 4 bases; unmatched junction bases: 2. The CDR3 DNA sequence: TGCGCCAGCAGTCAATCGGACAGGCGTAATGAAAAACTGTTTTTT. Translation gives CASSQSDRRNEKLFF.

The genes are TRBV28 and TRBJ1-2; no definite D call. Per germline, CDR1 MDHEN and CDR2 SYDVKM. CDR3 length equals 13 residues. V shed 6 bases and J shed 5 bases, with 13 bases lying between them. CDR3 loop: CASRSSSRYGYTF. In DNA form, the CDR3 reads TGTGCCAGCAGGTCCAGTTCTAGGTATGGCTACACCTTC.

In this sample, this clone turned up once. This rearrangement joins TRBV2 to TRBJ2-7; D perhaps matches TRBD2 (5 bases). The germline gives CDR1 SNHLY, CDR2 FYNNEI. Trimming cost V 6 bases and J 3 bases, with 15 bases left between them. CDR3 length: 14 amino acids. CDR3 protein: CASREEGLYYEQYF. For the CDR3, the DNA is TGTGCCAGCAGGGAGGAAGGATTGTACTACGAGCAGTACTTC.

The V gene is TRBV6-2 or TRBV6-3, the J gene TRBJ2-7, with TRBD1 matching over 9 bases. Germline V gene lookup returns CDR1 MNHEY and CDR2 SVGEGT. The CDR3 loop spans 15 amino acids. J gave up 5 bases and V 4 bases, and 9 bases lay outside the gene matches. The CDR3 sequence: CASSFPQGARDEQYF. The DNA of the CDR3 is TGTGCCAGCAGTTTCCCACAGGGGGCGCGGGACGAGCAGTACTTC.

V and J are TRBV2 and TRBJ1-1; D gene uncertain. V lost 9 bases, J lost 3 bases, and 8 bases lay in between. The germline V gene encodes CDR1 SNHLY and CDR2 FYNNEI. This CDR3 is built from 11 residues. The CDR3 protein is CASLYYTEAFF. The CDR3 region has the DNA TGTGCCAGTCTTTACTACACTGAAGCTTTCTTT.

This chain joins TRBV18 and TRBJ1-4; 7 positions match TRBD1. V was pared by 3 bases and J by 0 bases, with 4 bases of the junction left unmatched. Germline V gives CDR1 KGHSH, CDR2 LQKENI. The CDR3 extends over 16 amino acids. CDR3 sequence: CASSPLGTATNEKLFF. The CDR3, as DNA: TGTGCCAGCTCACCCTTGGGGACAGCAACTAATGAAAAACTGTTTTTT. The full variable domain, completed using reference TRBV18 and TRBJ1-4, is NAGVMQNPRHLVRRRGQEARLRCSPMKGHSHVYWYRQLPEEGLKFMVYLQKENIIDESGMPKERFSAEFPKEGPSILRIQQVVRGDSAAYFCASSPLGTATNEKLFFGSGTQLSVL.

This chain connects TRBV6-5 to TRBJ1-4; TRBD1 matches at 7 bases. Trimming removed 6 bases from V and 6 bases from J; junction bases left unmatched: 7. CDR1 MNHEY and CDR2 SVGAGI come from the germline V gene. The length of the CDR3 is 14 residues. Here the CDR3 reads CASRYDRVDEKLFF. The CDR3 bases are TGTGCCAGCAGATACGACAGGGTTGATGAAAAACTGTTTTTT.

The chain has TRBV27 and TRBJ2-1; possible D gene TRBD2, 5 bases. Between the trimmed V and J ends, which lost 2 bases and 3 bases, there was a span of 11 bases. The CDR3 contains 15 residues. The germline V gene has CDR1 MNHEY and CDR2 SMNVEV (reference sequence). CDR3 nucleotide sequence: TGTGCCAGCAGTTTAGGAGGATACTTCTACAATGAGCAGTTCTTC. Amino acids: CASSLGGYFYNEQFF.

This chain links TRBV24-1 with TRBJ2-1; D is possibly TRBD1 (5 bases). Trimming removed 4 bases at V and 2 bases at J, with 8 bases between. This CDR3 is built from 14 residues. Germline values: CDR1 KGHDR, CDR2 SFDVKD. The CDR3 DNA follows: TGTGCCACCAGTGAGAAGACAGCCTACAATGAGCAGTTCTTC. Amino acid sequence: CATSEKTAYNEQFF.